The T cell receptor beta chain described here comes from a study of shared clonotypes between healthy human individuals. Measured with immunoSEQ multiplex PCR; TCRdb has only the in-frame clones, and not every one. The table has some 700,000 clones, about nine tenths seen once. Study-level points and caveats: Memory subsets had estimated richness that was generally smaller than that of naive subsets.

V lost 3 bases to trimming and J lost 4 bases; unmatched junction nucleotides: 4. The CDR3 is made up of 15 amino acids. Germline V lookup: CDR1 MNHEY, CDR2 SMNVEV (reference sequence). Regarding this clone: Its antigen is unknown.

The rearrangement joins TRBV27 to TRBJ2-2; 8 nucleotides match TRBD1. This clonotype originated in a man between 18 and 29 years old in good health. Some clones in this sample may be carry-over from other donors' samples. The sample was memory CD8+ T cells from PBMCs. Subset noted: CD45RO+ cells pooled with CCR7-negative TemRA cells. CDR3 region: CASSFGTGITGELFF. The CDR3 DNA reads TGTGCCAGCAGTTTCGGGACAGGCATCACCGGGGAGCTGTTTTTT.